What follows are 28 T cell receptor beta chains derived from one specimen sequenced in a study of blood T cells in healthy people across ages. Using a J-beta primer mix together with a sample-barcoded 5' primer, a second PCR was run for about 7 to 12 cycles. TCRdb re-called the 5' RACE reads with MiXCR, one entry per CDR3 protein. This sample has some 760,000 distinct CDR3 sequences, with around 25% found just once. These same records also appear under a second study, on T cells of mothers and their children.

Sequencing was carried out using blood. Source of these receptors: a boy between 10 and 17 years old in good health.

The rearrangement joins TRBV10-2 to TRBJ2-1; 11 bases fit TRBD2. V shed 3 bases and J 3 bases; nucleotides not matched to a gene: 4. Germline V gene sequence: CDR1 WSHSY, CDR2 SAAADI. This CDR3 is 16 amino acids long. CDR3 bases: TGCGCCAGCAGTGATCCCGGGACTAGCGGCTACAATGAGCAGTTCTTC. This sequence encodes CASSDPGTSGYNEQFF.

The chain employs TRBV5-1 and TRBJ2-5, with TRBD2 matching 7 bases. Near its end, the DNA agrees better with TRBJ2-1, so the J call may be wrong. The germline CDR1 and CDR2 sequences are SGHRS and YFSETQ. CDR3 size: 14 residues. The CDR3 region has the DNA TGCGCCAGCGGCGGGGGACTTTGGCGCGATGAGCAGTTCTTC. It codes for CASGGGLWRDEQFF.

This clonotype was detected once. V gene TRBV5-6 combines with J gene TRBJ2-5, with 11 bases identical to TRBD2. Trimming took 1 base from V and 0 from J; bases not matched to a gene: 8. Germline V lookup: CDR1 SGHDT, CDR2 YYEEEE. This CDR3 is 18 amino acids long. The DNA for the CDR3 is TGTGCCAGCAGCTTGTTTTTTAGCGGGAGGGAGGACCAAGAGACCCAGTACTTC. Its protein is CASSLFFSGREDQETQYF.

This clonotype was found a few times. V is TRBV3-1 and J is TRBJ1-4, with a weak D call TRBD1 (6 bases). The CDR3 totals 14 residues. Germline CDR1 reads LGHDT; CDR2 reads YNNKEL (reference sequence). V shed 2 bases and J shed 7 bases, with 11 bases lying between them. The CDR3 DNA is TGTGCCAGCAGCCAAAGGGAAGGGGGTGAAAAACTGTTTTTT. It translates to CASSQREGGEKLFF.

V usage is TRBV5-1 and J usage is TRBJ1-1; 7 bases align to TRBD1. The CDR3 spans 19 residues. Losses at the gene ends were 4 bases for V and 0 bases for J; bases not matched to a gene: 18. Per the germline V gene, CDR1 is SGHRS and CDR2 is YFSETQ. CDR3 DNA: TGCGCCAGCAGCCTCCCCCCTCCCGGGACAGCTGTCCTGAACACTGAAGCTTTCTTT. As protein: CASSLPPPGTAVLNTEAFF. Filled out from reference TRBV5-1 and TRBJ1-1, the complete variable domain reads KAGVTQTPRYLIKTRGQQVTLSCSPISGHRSVSWYQQTPGQGLQFLFEYFSETQRNKGNFPGRFSGRQFSNSRSEMNVSTLELGDSALYLCASSLPPPGTAVLNTEAFFGQGTRLTVV.

This clonotype showed up just a few times. The rearrangement links TRBV29-1 to TRBJ2-7, with TRBD1 matching over 11 bases. V shed 8 bases, J shed 5 bases, and the junction held 8 bases outside the gene matches. The CDR3 runs to 13 residues. Germline loops: CDR1 SQVTM, CDR2 ANQGSEA. The CDR3 DNA reads TGCAGCATTGTCGGGACAGGGGGGAACGAGCAGTACTTC. Translated: CSIVGTGGNEQYF.

The chain uses TRBV5-1 and TRBJ2-7; D is ambiguous. V lost 0 bases and J lost 1, with 17 bases in between. Germline V lookup: CDR1 SGHRS, CDR2 YFSETQ. The CDR3 spans 17 residues. CDR3 coding DNA: TGCGCCAGCAGCTTGGCGATAGGGCAGCCATCATCCTACGAGCAGTACTTC. Protein: CASSLAIGQPSSYEQYF.

The chain employs TRBV28 and TRBJ2-7; 8 nucleotides align to TRBD1. The germline gives CDR1 MDHEN, CDR2 SYDVKM. The ends lost 8 bases at V and 5 bases at J; junction bases unmatched: 5. This CDR3 comprises 12 residues. Here the CDR3 reads CASRQGNHEQYF. CDR3 nucleotide sequence: TGTGCCAGCCGACAGGGGAATCACGAGCAGTACTTC.

The rearrangement joins TRBV29-1 to TRBJ2-5; TRBD1 matches at 8 bases. This CDR3 region has 12 residues. CDR1 and CDR2 (germline): SQVTM, ANQGSEA. The V gene end was trimmed by 7 bases and the J gene end by 3 bases; junction bases not matched to a gene: 4. The CDR3 protein is CSGVTGEETQYF. CDR3 nucleotide sequence: TGCAGCGGAGTGACAGGGGAAGAGACCCAGTACTTC.

This clonotype was detected only once. The chain carries TRBV25-1 and TRBJ2-5; maybe TRBD1 (6 bases). Germline lookup yields CDR1 MGHDK and CDR2 SYGVNS. Trimming took 7 bases from V and 1 from J, leaving 16 bases between them. CDR3 length equals 15 residues. For the CDR3, the DNA is TGTGCCAGCACCAGCCGGACAGAAGTCCAAGAGACCCAGTACTTC. Translated, it gives CASTSRTEVQETQYF. Full variable domain (missing parts from reference TRBV25-1 and TRBJ2-5): EADIYQTPRYLVIGTGKKITLECSQTMGHDKMYWYQQDPGMELHLIHYSYGVNSTEKGDLSSESTVSRIRTEHFPLTLESARPSHTSQYLCASTSRTEVQETQYFGPGTRLLVL.

The rearrangement uses TRBV6-6 and TRBJ1-2, with D tentatively TRBD1 (5 bases). Trimming took 6 bases from V and 2 from J, leaving 16 bases between them. CDR3 length: 15 residues. Germline V gene data show CDR1 as MNHNY and CDR2 as SVGAGI (reference sequence). The CDR3 loop reads CASSPRRGGNYGYTF. CDR3 DNA sequence: TGTGCCAGCAGCCCTCGGAGGGGCGGAAACTATGGCTACACCTTC.

The sample holds a few counts of this clonotype. The CDR3 sequence is CASSTRDRRTGEKLFF. In DNA, the CDR3 is TGTGCCAGCAGCACGCGGGACAGGAGAACAGGTGAAAAACTGTTTTTT. The chain carries TRBV4-2 and TRBJ1-4, with 8 bases matching TRBD1. Germline-derived CDR1 and CDR2 are LGHNA and YNFKEQ. This CDR3 spans 16 amino acids. V was clipped by 5 bases and J by 7 bases; unmatched bases: 12.

This clonotype has more than one count but fewer than ten. This chain connects TRBV20-1 to TRBJ2-3; weak D call: TRBD2 (7 bases). This CDR3 has 16 residues. In germline, CDR1 is DFQATT, CDR2 SNEGSKA (reference sequence). Trimming stripped 5 bases from V and 2 bases from J, with 20 bases between. CDR3 DNA: TGCAGTGCTCGCTCGATTTGGGGGGGCCCCACAGATACGCAGTATTTT. Protein: CSARSIWGGPTDTQYF.

The DNA for the CDR3 is TGCAGTGCTTTACAGGACAATGAGCAGTTCTTC. Translating it yields CSALQDNEQFF. V is TRBV20-1 and J is TRBJ2-1; D may be TRBD1 (5 bases). The CDR3 loop spans 11 amino acids. The V end was cut by 5 bases, the J end by 5 bases, with 7 bases between. Germline V gene sequence: CDR1 DFQATT, CDR2 SNEGSKA (reference sequence).

This clonotype came up many times. The genes are TRBV15 and TRBJ2-2, with unresolved D. V lost 0 bases, J lost 1 base, and 6 bases lay in between. Germline V gene data show CDR1 as LNHNV and CDR2 as YYDKDF (reference sequence). CDR3 length equals 15 residues. In DNA form, the CDR3 reads TGTGCCACCAGCAGAGAACACCTGAACACCGGGGAGCTGTTTTTT. As protein: CATSREHLNTGELFF.

This clonotype was counted a few times. V and J are TRBV7-3 and TRBJ2-5; maybe TRBD1 (6 bases). The last part of the DNA fits TRBJ2-1 better; the J call may be wrong. This CDR3 region has 14 residues. The V gene's germline CDR1 is SGHTA and CDR2 FQGTGA. CDR3 residues: CASSSQQGRNEQFF. Written as DNA, the CDR3 is TGTGCCAGCAGCTCTCAACAGGGACGGAATGAGCAGTTCTTC.

V usage is TRBV10-3 and J usage is TRBJ1-3; TRBD1 might be the D (6 bases). V lost 7 bases, J lost 0 bases, and 13 bases lay in between. Germline V gene sequence: CDR1 ENHRY, CDR2 SYGVKD. CDR3 length equals 15 residues. The DNA for the CDR3 is TGTGCCATCAATGGGGGACAAAACTCTGGAAACACCATATATTTT. This translates into CAINGGQNSGNTIYF.

This rearrangement joins TRBV2 to TRBJ2-4, with a possible D match to TRBD1 (6 bases). Germline V gene data show CDR1 as SNHLY and CDR2 as FYNNEI. The CDR3 runs to 14 residues. V was shortened by 6 bases and J by 0 bases, with 9 bases between the two germline ends. The CDR3: CASRVQGAKNIQYF. Written as DNA, the CDR3 is TGTGCCAGCAGAGTACAGGGAGCCAAAAACATTCAGTACTTC.

The chain combines TRBV11-1 with TRBJ2-7, with D possibly matching TRBD1 (5 bases). The V gene's germline CDR1 is SGHAT and CDR2 FQDESV (reference sequence). Between the trimmed V and J ends, which lost 1 base and 6 bases, there was a span of 7 bases. This CDR3 has 12 amino acids. This CDR3 is CASSLGQLEQYF. The CDR3 DNA is TGTGCCAGCAGCTTAGGACAGCTCGAGCAGTACTTC.

This clonotype was observed a handful of times. The gene calls are TRBV7-9 and TRBJ1-2, with a tentative D call TRBD1 (5 bases). Trimming stripped 3 bases from V and 3 bases from J, with 8 bases between. CDR3 length: 13 residues. Germline lookup yields CDR1 SEHNR and CDR2 FQNEAQ (reference sequence). The CDR3 region is CASSFETDYGYTF. CDR3 bases: TGTGCCAGCAGCTTCGAGACAGACTATGGCTACACCTTC.

This clonotype was seen more than once but under ten times. The V gene is TRBV5-1, the J gene TRBJ1-4, with TRBD1 as a possible D gene (5 bases). Trimming removed 0 bases at V and 0 bases at J, with 9 bases between. The CDR3 totals 16 residues. Germline CDR1 SGHRS, CDR2 YFSETQ. CDR3 DNA sequence: TGCGCCAGCAGCTTGGACGGGGGTGCAACTAATGAAAAACTGTTTTTT. It codes for CASSLDGGATNEKLFF.

V is TRBV29-1 and J is TRBJ2-1; unclear D gene. Germline V gene lookup returns CDR1 SQVTM and CDR2 ANQGSEA. The CDR3 runs to 12 residues. V was clipped by 4 bases and J by 5 bases, with 9 bases between them. The CDR3, as DNA: TGCAGCGTTGTACGCCCAGACAATGAGCAGTTCTTC. This gives the protein CSVVRPDNEQFF.

This clonotype was counted between two and nine times. This chain uses TRBV5-8 with TRBJ1-5; D uncertain. There are 14 residues in the CDR3. V dropped 5 bases and J dropped 0 bases, with 9 bases sitting between them. The germline CDR1 and CDR2 sequences are SGHTS and YDEGEE. The CDR3 DNA is TGTGCCAGCAGGCACAGAGATAGCAATCAGCCCCAGCATTTT. Translated, it gives CASRHRDSNQPQHF. Full variable domain (outside the CDR3, taken from reference TRBV5-8 and TRBJ1-5): EAGVTQSPTHLIKTRGQQATLRCSPISGHTSVYWYQQALGLGLQFLLWYDEGEERNRGNFPPRFSGRQFPNYSSELNVNALELEDSALYLCASRHRDSNQPQHFGDGTRLSIL.

This clonotype was found a few times. The chain recombines TRBV5-1 with TRBJ2-5; 8 bases are shared with TRBD2. Germline V lookup: CDR1 SGHRS, CDR2 YFSETQ. This CDR3 spans 14 amino acids. J was trimmed by 5 bases and V by 1 base; bases with no gene match: 4. As DNA, the CDR3 is TGCGCCAGCAGCTTGCCTACGGGGGGGGAGACCCAGTACTTC. Protein sequence: CASSLPTGGETQYF.

The chain joins TRBV5-1 to TRBJ2-3, with D perhaps being TRBD1 or TRBD2 (6 bases each). Germline CDR1 SGHRS, CDR2 YFSETQ. CDR3 length: 16 residues. Trimming removed 4 bases from V and 6 bases from J, with 21 bases in between. The CDR3 bases are TGCGCCAGCAGCCCGACTCCCGGGGGCGCCCCGGATACGCAGTATTTT. Translation gives CASSPTPGGAPDTQYF. Using reference TRBV5-1 and TRBJ2-3 for the parts outside the CDR3, the full variable domain is KAGVTQTPRYLIKTRGQQVTLSCSPISGHRSVSWYQQTPGQGLQFLFEYFSETQRNKGNFPGRFSGRQFSNSRSEMNVSTLELGDSALYLCASSPTPGGAPDTQYFGPGTRLTVL.

The V and J genes are TRBV12-3 or TRBV12-4 and TRBJ1-4, with 10 nucleotides matching TRBD1. This CDR3 region has 17 residues. V lost 1 base to trimming and J lost 4 bases; unmatched junction nucleotides: 6. Here the CDR3 DNA reads TGTGCCAGCAGTTTAGTTGGACAGGGGGAGATTAATGAAAAACTGTTTTTT. Its translation is CASSLVGQGEINEKLFF.

The chain combines TRBV5-5 with TRBJ2-5; D is ambiguous. Trimming left V 2 bases short and J 2 bases short, with 13 bases between. The CDR3 sequence is 15 residues long. CDR1 SGHKS and CDR2 YYEKEE come from the germline V gene (reference sequence). CDR3 amino acids: CASSFAGRWQETQYF. The CDR3, as DNA: TGTGCCAGCAGCTTCGCAGGAAGGTGGCAAGAGACCCAGTACTTC.

The chain couples TRBV7-9 to TRBJ2-5; perhaps TRBD2 as D (6 bases). The tail of the sequence fits TRBJ2-7 better, so the J call may be wrong. Germline V gives CDR1 SEHNR, CDR2 FQNEAQ (reference sequence). This CDR3 is built from 15 residues. In DNA form, the CDR3 reads TGTGCCAGCAGCTCGAGAGGCGGAGGGTCTTACGAGCAGTACTTC. It specifies CASSSRGGGSYEQYF.